Each of the 10 T cell receptor beta chains below was sequenced from the same sample in a study of blood T cell repertoires in COVID-19. The method was immunoSEQ multiplex PCR; TCRdb's version includes in-frame clones alone and lacks a portion of them. The sample consists of roughly 190,000 clones, nearly 90% of them appearing once. Input material: peripheral blood. These TCRs come from a woman in her forties who had recovered from COVID-19.

The chain links TRBV6-5 to TRBJ1-1, with D tentatively TRBD1 (5 bases). Germline lookup yields CDR1 MNHEY and CDR2 SVGAGI. The CDR3 has 14 amino acids. The V gene lost 5 bases and the J gene lost 0 bases, with 10 bases spanning the gap. The CDR3 protein is CASSLGQLNTEAFF. The CDR3 DNA sequence: TGTGCCAGCAGTCTGGGGCAGCTGAACACTGAAGCTTTCTTT.

The V gene is TRBV3-1 (or the pseudogene TRBV3-2), the J gene TRBJ1-2, with D hard to call. Trimming took 4 bases from V and 4 from J, leaving 7 bases between them. The germline gives CDR1 LGHDT, CDR2 YNNKEL (reference sequence). The CDR3 sequence is 12 residues long. DNA for the CDR3: TGTGCCAGCAGCCTTTCCTCCTATGGCTACACCTTC. Residues: CASSLSSYGYTF.

The chain has TRBV2 and TRBJ1-1, with 10 bases identical to TRBD1. Germline trimming cut 6 bases from V and 10 bases from J; bases unmatched to any gene: 8. The CDR3 extends over 13 amino acids. Per germline, CDR1 SNHLY and CDR2 FYNNEI. The CDR3 spells CASSETGGALAFF. The CDR3 region has the DNA TGTGCCAGCAGCGAGACAGGGGGCGCATTAGCTTTCTTT.

CDR3 amino acids: CASGRGQLQETQYF. The CDR3 nucleotides read TGTGCCAGCGGCCGGGGACAGCTCCAAGAGACCCAGTACTTC. The chain links TRBV9 to TRBJ2-5; TRBD1 aligns across 7 bases. V lost 7 bases and J lost 1; bases outside the gene matches: 7. The CDR3 is made up of 14 amino acids. Germline CDR1 reads SGDLS; CDR2 reads YYNGEE.

The V gene is TRBV13, the J gene TRBJ2-1, with D maybe TRBD2 (7 bases). This CDR3 is built from 16 residues. Germline CDR1 and CDR2: PRHDT and FYEKMQ (reference sequence). The V and J ends lost 6 bases and 1 base respectively, with 16 bases between them. CDR3 loop: CASRRTGRVSYNEQFF. Written as DNA, the CDR3 is TGTGCCAGCAGACGCACAGGGAGGGTATCCTACAATGAGCAGTTCTTC.

The chain is built from TRBV10-3 and TRBJ2-2, with 10 bases lining up with TRBD1. With V trimmed by 7 bases and J by 0 bases, 14 bases remained unmatched. The germline CDR1 and CDR2 sequences are ENHRY and SYGVKD. The CDR3 totals 19 residues. The CDR3 loop is CAIKEPALGQGSNTGELFF. The CDR3 DNA is TGTGCCATCAAAGAGCCCGCATTGGGACAGGGGTCGAACACCGGGGAGCTGTTTTTT.

V is TRBV3-1 (or the pseudogene TRBV3-2) and J is TRBJ1-1; D not resolved. Germline CDR1 and CDR2: LGHDT and YNNKEL (reference sequence). V shed 4 bases and J shed 0 bases, with 9 bases lying between them. This CDR3 is built from 14 residues. In DNA form, the CDR3 reads TGTGCCAGCAGCCCCGGGGATATGAACACTGAAGCTTTCTTT. Translating it yields CASSPGDMNTEAFF.

The chain is built from TRBV6-5 and TRBJ2-7; 7 bases match TRBD1. The CDR3 has 14 amino acids. Trimming took 6 bases from V and 4 from J; bases not matched to a gene: 9. Germline CDR1 is MNHEY and CDR2 is SVGAGI. CDR3 sequence reads: CASRTPGQTYEQYF. In nucleotides, the CDR3 is TGTGCCAGCAGGACACCGGGACAGACTTACGAGCAGTACTTC.

This rearrangement joins TRBV27 to TRBJ1-5; D is uncertain. This CDR3 is built from 15 residues. Trimming removed 2 bases at V and 5 bases at J, with 13 bases between. From germline, CDR1 is MNHEY and CDR2 SMNVEV (reference sequence). The DNA of the CDR3 is TGTGCCAGCAGTTTAGTCACGGGTCCCGATCAGCCCCAGCATTTT. It specifies CASSLVTGPDQPQHF.

In DNA, the CDR3 is TGTGCCAGCAGCCAGAATAGCGGGGGACGCACCGGGGAGCTGTTTTTT. This encodes CASSQNSGGRTGELFF. The chain uses TRBV14 and TRBJ2-2; 9 nucleotides align to TRBD2. V lost 3 bases, J lost 4 bases, and 6 bases stayed unmatched. Germline CDR1 and CDR2: SGHDN and FVKESK. This CDR3 has 16 residues. The variable domain in full, with the rest retrieved from reference TRBV14 and TRBJ2-2, is EAGVTQFPSHSVIEKGQTVTLRCDPISGHDNLYWYRRVMGKEIKFLLHFVKESKQDESGMPNNRFLAERTGGTYSTLKVQPAELEDSGVYFCASSQNSGGRTGELFFGEGSRLTVL.